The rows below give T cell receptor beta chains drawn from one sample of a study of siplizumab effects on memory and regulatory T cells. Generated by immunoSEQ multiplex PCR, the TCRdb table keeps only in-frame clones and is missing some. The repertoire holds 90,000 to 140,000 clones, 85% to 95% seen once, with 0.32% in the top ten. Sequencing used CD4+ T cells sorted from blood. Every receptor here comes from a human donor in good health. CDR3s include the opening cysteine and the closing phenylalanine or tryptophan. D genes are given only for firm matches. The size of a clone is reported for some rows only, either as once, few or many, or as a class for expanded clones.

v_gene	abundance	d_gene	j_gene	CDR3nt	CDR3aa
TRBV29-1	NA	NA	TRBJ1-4	TGCAGCGTTATAGATAGTAATGAAAAACTGTTTTTT	CSVIDSNEKLFF
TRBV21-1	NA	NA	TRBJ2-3	TGTGCCAGCAGCAAAGCCCCCAGGTTTAGGGTTAACACAGATACGCAGTATTTT	CASSKAPRFRVNTDTQYF
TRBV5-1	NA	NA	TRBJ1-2	TGCGCCAGCAGCTTGGCGGGTTCCAACTATGGCTACACCTTC	CASSLAGSNYGYTF
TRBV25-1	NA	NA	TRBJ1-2	TGTGCCAGCAGTGGGGAATACTATGGCTACACCTTC	CASSGEYYGYTF
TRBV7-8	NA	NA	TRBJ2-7	TGTGCCAGCAGCTTAGTTGCCTACAGCTACGAGCAGTACTTC	CASSLVAYSYEQYF
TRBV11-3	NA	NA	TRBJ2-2	TGTGCCAGCAGCCTCGTGGCAGGGTACACCGGGGAGCTGTTTTTT	CASSLVAGYTGELFF
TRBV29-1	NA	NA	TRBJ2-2	TGCAGCGTTGGCCTGGGGTCCTTATCTGGCATACTAAACACCGGGGAGCTGTTTTTT	CSVGLGSLSGILNTGELFF
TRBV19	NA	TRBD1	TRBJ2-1	TGTGCCAGTAGTGACACAACAGGACAGGCCCTCGGTGAGCAGTTCTTC	CASSDTTGQALGEQFF
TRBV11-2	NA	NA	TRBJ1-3	TGTGCCAGCAGCCCTCAGGGAAACACCATATATTTT	CASSPQGNTIYF
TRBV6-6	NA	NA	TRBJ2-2	TGTGCCAGCAGTCTTTCACAAACGCCAAACACCGGGGAGCTGTTTTTT	CASSLSQTPNTGELFF
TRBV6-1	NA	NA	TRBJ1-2	TGTGCCAGCACGGTCCCCGGGGGTGGCTACACCTTC	CASTVPGGGYTF
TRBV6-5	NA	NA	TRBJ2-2	TGTGCCTCCCGGCGGCCCGCCGGGGAGCTGTTTTTT	CASRRPAGELFF
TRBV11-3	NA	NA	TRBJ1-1	TGTGCCAGCAGCTTTCACCCGGGGACTGAAGCTTTCTTT	CASSFHPGTEAFF
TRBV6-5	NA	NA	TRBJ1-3	TGTGCCAGCAGTTTTGATGGAAACACCATATATTTT	CASSFDGNTIYF
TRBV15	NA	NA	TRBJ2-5	TGTGCCACCAGCAGATCGTTCCAGGACAGCTCCGAGAAAGAGACCCAGTACTTC	CATSRSFQDSSEKETQYF
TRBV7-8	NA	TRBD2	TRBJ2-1	TGTGCCAGCAGCCACATTCGAAAGGGACTAAAGCCTATCGATGAGCAGTTCTTC	CASSHIRKGLKPIDEQFF
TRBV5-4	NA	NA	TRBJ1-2	TGTGCCAGCAGCTTGGTAGGAACTATGGGGGGCTACACCTTC	CASSLVGTMGGYTF
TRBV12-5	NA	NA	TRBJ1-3	TGTGCTAGTGGTTTGGCTGGAAACACCATATATTTT	CASGLAGNTIYF
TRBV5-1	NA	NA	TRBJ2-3	TGCGCCAGCAGCTCCGGTAGCACAGATACGCAGTATTTT	CASSSGSTDTQYF
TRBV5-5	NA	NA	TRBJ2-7	TGTGCCAGCAGACCGCGTGACAACTCCTACGAGCAGTACTTC	CASRPRDNSYEQYF
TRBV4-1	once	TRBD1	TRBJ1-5	TGCGCCAGCAGCCAATTTGGCGGAAAGACAGGGTTGAGCAATCAGCCCCAGCATTTT	CASSQFGGKTGLSNQPQHF
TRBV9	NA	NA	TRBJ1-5	TGTGCCAGCAGCGTAGGGGGGCAGGGTCAGCCCCAGCATTTT	CASSVGGQGQPQHF
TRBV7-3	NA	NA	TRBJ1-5	TGTGCCAGCAGCATATCAGCCGATCAGCCCCAGCATTTT	CASSISADQPQHF
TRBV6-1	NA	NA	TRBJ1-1	TGTGCCAGCAGCCCACAGGGTATAGGGAACACTGAAGCTTTCTTT	CASSPQGIGNTEAFF
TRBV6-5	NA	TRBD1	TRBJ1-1	TGTGCCAGCAGCCGGACAGGGGGAAACACTGAAGCTTTCTTT	CASSRTGGNTEAFF
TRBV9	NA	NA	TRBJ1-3	TGTGCCAGCAGCGTTACTACCGGGGGAAACACCATATATTTT	CASSVTTGGNTIYF
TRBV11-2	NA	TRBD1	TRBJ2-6	TGTGCCAGCAGCTTAAAACAGGGGGCTGGGGCCAACGTCCTGACTTTC	CASSLKQGAGANVLTF
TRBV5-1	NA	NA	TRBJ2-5	TGCGCCAGCAGCTTGAGAGGCAGGGAAGAGACCCAGTACTTC	CASSLRGREETQYF
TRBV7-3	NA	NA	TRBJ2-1	TGTGCCAGCAGCTTGGGACCTCGGGGTCACAATGAGCAGTTCTTC	CASSLGPRGHNEQFF
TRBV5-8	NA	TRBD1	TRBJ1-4	TGTGCCAGCAGCTGGACAGGCGCAACTAATGAAAAACTGTTTTTT	CASSWTGATNEKLFF
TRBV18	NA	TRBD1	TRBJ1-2	TGTGCCAGCTCGCGGGACAGGGAAACCTATGGCTACACCTTC	CASSRDRETYGYTF
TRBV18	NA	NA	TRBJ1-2	TGTGCCAGCTCACCAGACTCCCAGGGGCTGAGGCATGGCTACACCTTC	CASSPDSQGLRHGYTF
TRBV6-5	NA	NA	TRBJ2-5	TGTGCCAGCCGTTTGGGAACCCAAGAGACCCAGTACTTC	CASRLGTQETQYF
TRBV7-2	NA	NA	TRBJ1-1	TGTGCCAGCAGCTTAGGGCCGGGCAGGACTGAAGCTTTCTTT	CASSLGPGRTEAFF
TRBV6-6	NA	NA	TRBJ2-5	TGTGCCAGCAGTTCGGGGACCCAGTACTTC	CASSSGTQYF
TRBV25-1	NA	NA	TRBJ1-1	TGTGCCAGCATAGGTGTAGGGGGGAGCACTGAAGCTTTCTTT	CASIGVGGSTEAFF
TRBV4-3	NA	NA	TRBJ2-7	TGCGCCAGCAGCCAGGTGCTTGGGCAGGGGGGCGGGCAGTACTTC	CASSQVLGQGGGQYF
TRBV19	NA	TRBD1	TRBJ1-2	TGTGCCAGTAGTCCCGACAGGGGAGGAGGCTACACCTTC	CASSPDRGGGYTF
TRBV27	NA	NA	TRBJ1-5	TGTGCCAGCAGTTACGGGCGCAATCAGCCCCAGCATTTT	CASSYGRNQPQHF
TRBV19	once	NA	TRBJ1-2	TGTGCCAGCGACAGTCTAAACTATGGCTACACCTTC	CASDSLNYGYTF
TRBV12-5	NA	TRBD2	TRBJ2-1	TGTGCTAGTGGTACTAGCGAGTTCAATGAGCAGTTCTTC	CASGTSEFNEQFF
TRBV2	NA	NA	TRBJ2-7	TGTGCCAGCAGTGAGGATACTTTAAGCTCCTACGAGCAGTACTTC	CASSEDTLSSYEQYF
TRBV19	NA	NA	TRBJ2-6	TGTGCCAGTAGTATAGCGCAGACCTCTGGGGCCAACGTCCTGACTTTC	CASSIAQTSGANVLTF
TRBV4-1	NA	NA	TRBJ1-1	TGCGCCAGCAGCCAAGAGGTGGGAAGGATGAACACTGAAGCTTTCTTT	CASSQEVGRMNTEAFF
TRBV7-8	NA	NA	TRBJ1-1	TGTGCCAGCAGCTTAGCCCTCTTGACAGGGAACACTGAAGCTTTCTTT	CASSLALLTGNTEAFF
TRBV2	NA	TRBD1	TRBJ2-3	TGTGCCAGCAGCGAAATCGGGACAGGGCCAGATACGCAGTATTTT	CASSEIGTGPDTQYF
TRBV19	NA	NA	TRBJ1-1	TGTGCCAGTAGTATGGTCGGGAGGGATCATGAAGCTTTCTTT	CASSMVGRDHEAFF